Shown below are 27 T cell receptor beta chains from a single sample sequenced in a study of PD-1 blockade in classical Hodgkin lymphoma. Stated time point: cycle 4 day 1 (C4D1), after about 6 weeks of nivolumab. There was relapse after autologous stem cell transplantation in every patient, and there was variation in brentuximab vedotin exposure. TCRdb keeps only in-frame clones here, not all; method: immunoSEQ multiplex PCR. The table lists over 25,000 clones, about 72% of them singletons. The sequences come from peripheral blood mononuclear cells (PBMCs), collected before the fourth cycle of nivolumab. These TCRs come from a human donor with classical Hodgkin lymphoma.

This clone was detected only a few times. This chain uses TRBV18 with TRBJ1-6; D is uncertain. CDR3 size: 17 residues. The germline V and J ends were trimmed by 5 bases and 3 bases, with 17 bases remaining between them. Germline-derived CDR1 and CDR2 are KGHSH and LQKENI. The CDR3 bases are TGTGCCAGCTCAGGTGATGCACCAGGAGACTATAATTCACCCCTCCACTTT. Translation gives CASSGDAPGDYNSPLHF.

The chain has TRBV5-8 and TRBJ2-7, with D possibly TRBD1 on 6 matching bases. The CDR3 totals 15 residues. V was pared by 0 bases and J by 7 bases, with 17 bases between. Germline loops: CDR1 SGHTS, CDR2 YDEGEE. The CDR3: CASSLAVRGVGEQYF. CDR3 sequence (DNA): TGTGCCAGCAGCTTGGCCGTCAGGGGAGTCGGGGAGCAGTACTTC.

V gene TRBV9 combines with J gene TRBJ2-1; TRBD2 might be the D (7 bases). The germline V gene has CDR1 SGDLS and CDR2 YYNGEE. The CDR3 sequence is 13 residues long. V gave up 1 base and J gave up 15 bases, with 17 bases separating them. The CDR3 loop is CASSVRARGGAFF. In nucleotides, the CDR3 is TGTGCCAGCAGCGTACGGGCCAGAGGGGGGGCGTTCTTC.

The chain employs TRBV4-3 and TRBJ2-7; D gene ambiguous. This CDR3 comprises 17 residues. Germline assignment: CDR1 LGHNA and CDR2 YSLEER. V was cut by 0 bases and J by 0 bases, with 15 bases left in between. The CDR3 DNA follows: TGCGCCAGCAGCCAAGACATCAGGACGGACGTCTCCTACGAGCAGTACTTC. Translation gives CASSQDIRTDVSYEQYF.

Only a few counts were recorded for this clone. This CDR3 reads CASSPTGTIYGYTF. The CDR3, as DNA: TGTGCCAGCAGCCCCACCGGGACGATTTATGGCTACACCTTC. The rearrangement links TRBV7-9 to TRBJ1-2, with D perhaps TRBD1 (5 bases). The V gene lost 5 bases and the J gene lost 5 bases, with 15 bases spanning the gap. The CDR3 runs 14 residues. Germline lookup yields CDR1 SEHNR and CDR2 FQNEAQ (reference sequence).

The chain links TRBV7-2 to TRBJ2-3; maybe TRBD2 (5 bases). The CDR3 runs 16 residues. The V gene lost 2 bases and the J gene lost 5 bases, with 17 bases spanning the gap. Germline V lookup: CDR1 SGHTA, CDR2 FQGNSA. The CDR3 DNA is TGTGCCAGCAGCTTAAGGCTAGCCTTTACTCAAGATACGCAGTATTTT. It translates to CASSLRLAFTQDTQYF.

This rearrangement joins TRBV5-1 to TRBJ2-1; tentative D call: TRBD1 (6 bases). Germline V CDR1 and CDR2: SGHRS, YFSETQ. The CDR3 length is 14 residues. Trimming pared 0 bases from V and 5 bases from J, leaving 9 bases between. CDR3 bases: TGCGCCAGCAGCTTGGTTCCAGGGGACAATGAGCAGTTCTTC. Translated, it gives CASSLVPGDNEQFF.

The chain employs TRBV5-4 and TRBJ2-5, with 9 positions matching TRBD1. The DNA end is a closer match to TRBJ2-7, so the J assignment may be wrong. Germline lookup yields CDR1 SGHNT and CDR2 YYREEE (reference sequence). This CDR3 is built from 14 residues. DNA of the CDR3: TGTGCCAGCAGCTCGTCACAGGGGGCTTACGAGCAGTACTTC. This gives the protein CASSSSQGAYEQYF.

This clone has just a few counts. The chain combines TRBV5-6 with TRBJ1-1, with D hard to call. V lost 0 bases, J lost 0 bases, and 6 bases lay in between. The CDR3 covers 14 residues. The V gene's germline CDR1 is SGHDT and CDR2 YYEEEE. CDR3 DNA sequence: TGTGCCAGCAGCTTGGCACGACTGAACACTGAAGCTTTCTTT. Translation gives CASSLARLNTEAFF.

The chain employs TRBV4-2 and TRBJ2-3, with 11 positions matching TRBD2. CDR3 length: 15 residues. Per the germline V gene, CDR1 is LGHNA and CDR2 is YNFKEQ. Germline trimming cut 5 bases from V and 2 bases from J; bases unmatched to any gene: 3. The CDR3 DNA sequence: TGTGCCAGCAGCGGACTAGCGGGCCTCACAGATACGCAGTATTTT. This codes for CASSGLAGLTDTQYF.

This chain uses TRBV28 with TRBJ2-7; D call uncertain. The CDR3 spans 11 residues. Germline assignment: CDR1 MDHEN and CDR2 SYDVKM. V was pared by 5 bases and J by 6 bases, with 8 bases between. The CDR3 protein is CASSPLVEQYF. Here the CDR3 DNA reads TGTGCCAGCAGTCCCCTGGTCGAGCAGTACTTC.

The CDR3 reads CASRTGGSSYNEQFF. CDR3 DNA: TGTGCCAGCAGGACGGGGGGGAGCTCCTACAATGAGCAGTTCTTC. The J gene is TRBJ2-1, the V gene TRBV25-1, with 8 bases matching TRBD2. V was clipped by 6 bases and J by 0 bases; unmatched bases: 4. Germline V CDR1 and CDR2: MGHDK, SYGVNS. The CDR3 contains 15 residues.

This clone occurred once. This chain joins TRBV11-3 and TRBJ2-2; 7 nucleotides align to TRBD1. The trim removed 8 bases at V and 1 base at J, leaving 1 base unmatched. The CDR3 is 13 residues long. Germline loops: CDR1 SGHNT, CDR2 YENEEA. The CDR3 loop is CASRDRNTGELFF. CDR3 nucleotides: TGTGCCAGCCGGGACAGGAACACCGGGGAGCTGTTTTTT.

The chain combines TRBV5-6 with TRBJ2-3; D ambiguous. This CDR3 spans 13 amino acids. The V end lost 3 bases, the J end lost 3 bases, and 8 bases lay between the germline ends. The V gene's germline CDR1 is SGHDT and CDR2 YYEEEE. The DNA for the CDR3 is TGTGCCAGCAGCTCGTGGGGAACAGATACGCAGTATTTT. Amino acid sequence: CASSSWGTDTQYF. Full variable domain (remainder filled in from reference TRBV5-6 and TRBJ2-3): DAGVTQSPTHLIKTRGQQVTLRCSPKSGHDTVSWYQQALGQGPQFIFQYYEEEERQRGNFPDRFSGHQFPNYSSELNVNALLLGDSALYLCASSSWGTDTQYFGPGTRLTVL.

The rearrangement uses TRBV5-1 and TRBJ1-5; D is perhaps TRBD1 (6 bases). Germline V lookup: CDR1 SGHRS, CDR2 YFSETQ. The V end was cut by 3 bases, the J end by 0 bases, with 22 bases between. This CDR3 is built from 19 residues. CDR3 nucleotide sequence: TGCGCCAGCAGCTCTAAAGCTACGGACAGTAAAAATAGCAATCAGCCCCAGCATTTT. The encoded protein is CASSSKATDSKNSNQPQHF. Together with reference TRBV5-1 and TRBJ1-5, the CDR3 gives the full variable domain: KAGVTQTPRYLIKTRGQQVTLSCSPISGHRSVSWYQQTPGQGLQFLFEYFSETQRNKGNFPGRFSGRQFSNSRSEMNVSTLELGDSALYLCASSSKATDSKNSNQPQHFGDGTRLSIL.

The CDR3 is CASSQDRSQDYGYTF. CDR3 in DNA: TGCGCCAGCAGCCAAGACCGGAGCCAGGACTATGGCTACACCTTC. The chain combines TRBV4-3 with TRBJ1-2; D is ambiguous. The CDR3 length is 15 residues. The germline gives CDR1 LGHNA, CDR2 YSLEER. Between the trimmed V and J ends, which lost 0 bases and 3 bases, there was a span of 11 bases.

This rearrangement joins TRBV4-3 to TRBJ2-5; D is undetermined. The V gene's germline CDR1 is LGHNA and CDR2 YSLEER. Trimming removed 0 bases at V and 5 bases at J, with 13 bases between. The CDR3 has 15 residues. The CDR3 region is CASSQDGLDSETQYF. The DNA for the CDR3 is TGCGCCAGCAGCCAAGATGGGCTAGATTCGGAGACCCAGTACTTC.

About this clone itself: At one end the junction does not follow the germline gene, possibly because of a read error. The same CDR3 is also encoded by other DNA sequences in this sample. The chain uses TRBV7-9 and TRBJ2-5, with 11 bases aligning to TRBD2. Germline-derived CDR1 and CDR2 are SEHNR and FQNEAQ (reference sequence). The CDR3 covers 15 residues. CDR3 amino acids: CASSLAGGIQETQYF. The DNA of the CDR3 is TGTGCCAGCAGTTTAGCGGGAGGGATCCAAGAGACCCAGTACTTC.

In its sample, this clone was seen once. The genes are TRBV5-5 and TRBJ2-3; D possibly matches TRBD1 or TRBD2 (6 bases each). CDR3 length: 16 residues. Trimming pared 0 bases from V and 2 bases from J, leaving 13 bases between. The germline CDR1 and CDR2 sequences are SGHKS and YYEKEE (reference sequence). The CDR3 loop reads CASSLVGGPLTDTQYF. In DNA, the CDR3 is TGTGCCAGCAGCTTGGTTGGGGGGCCCCTCACAGATACGCAGTATTTT.

This rearrangement joins TRBV7-8 to TRBJ2-7; 7 nucleotides agree with TRBD1. Germline lookup yields CDR1 SGHVS and CDR2 FQNEAQ. V shed 1 base and J 0 bases; nucleotides not matched to a gene: 3. CDR3 length equals 15 residues. The DNA for the CDR3 is TGTGCCAGCAGCTTAGGAGGGGGCCGCTCCTACGAGCAGTACTTC. The encoded protein is CASSLGGGRSYEQYF.

Comments on this clone: This sequence may be a read error, since a much larger clone differs from it by one base. The rearrangement joins TRBV7-2 to TRBJ1-1, with D hard to call. Trimming left V 1 base short and J 1 base short, with 4 bases between. This CDR3 has 13 residues. The germline gives CDR1 SGHTA, CDR2 FQGNSA. The CDR3 is CASSLGRNTEAFF. DNA of the CDR3: TGTGCCAGCAGCTTAGGACGGAACACTGAAGCTTTCTTT.

The V and J genes are TRBV30 and TRBJ1-5; D call uncertain. Deletions cut 0 bases from V and 1 base from J, with 10 bases between. The CDR3 length is 15 residues. The V gene's germline CDR1 is GTSNPN and CDR2 SVGIG (reference sequence). DNA of the CDR3: TGTGCCTGGAGTGTAGGCCTGTTGAGCAATCAGCCCCAGCATTTT. Protein: CAWSVGLLSNQPQHF.

The CDR3 region is CASSQREPGWDIQYF. CDR3 bases: TGCGCCAGCAGCCAAAGGGAACCCGGGTGGGACATTCAGTACTTC. The chain recombines TRBV5-1 with TRBJ2-4; D not certain. Germline V gene sequence: CDR1 SGHRS, CDR2 YFSETQ. Trimming shortened V by 4 bases and J by 8 bases, and 19 bases separated the two germline ends. There are 15 residues in the CDR3. Full variable domain (outside the CDR3, taken from reference TRBV5-1 and TRBJ2-4): KAGVTQTPRYLIKTRGQQVTLSCSPISGHRSVSWYQQTPGQGLQFLFEYFSETQRNKGNFPGRFSGRQFSNSRSEMNVSTLELGDSALYLCASSQREPGWDIQYFGAGTRLSVL.

The chain combines TRBV7-9 with TRBJ1-3; D is unclear. Germline assignment: CDR1 SEHNR and CDR2 FQNEAQ (reference sequence). The CDR3 extends over 11 amino acids. V was trimmed by 5 bases and J by 4 bases, leaving 3 bases between them. The DNA for the CDR3 is TGTGCCAGCAGCGCGGGAAACACCATATATTTT. Its protein product is CASSAGNTIYF. Together with reference TRBV7-9 and TRBJ1-3, the CDR3 gives the full variable domain: DTGVSQNPRHKITKRGQNVTFRCDPISEHNRLYWYRQTLGQGPEFLTYFQNEAQLEKSRLLSDRFSAERPKGSFSTLEIQRTEQGDSAMYLCASSAGNTIYFGEGSWLTVV.

V and J are TRBV25-1 and TRBJ1-1, with 9 nucleotides matching TRBD1. Germline-derived CDR1 and CDR2 are MGHDK and SYGVNS. This CDR3 has 14 residues. The V and J ends lost 7 bases and 6 bases, in that order; junction bases with no gene match: 9. The CDR3 DNA reads as TGTGCCAGCACCCCGGGACAGGGCGACGCTGAAGCTTTCTTT. Amino acid sequence: CASTPGQGDAEAFF. Together with reference TRBV25-1 and TRBJ1-1, the CDR3 gives the full variable domain: EADIYQTPRYLVIGTGKKITLECSQTMGHDKMYWYQQDPGMELHLIHYSYGVNSTEKGDLSSESTVSRIRTEHFPLTLESARPSHTSQYLCASTPGQGDAEAFFGQGTRLTVV.

The chain joins TRBV4-2 to TRBJ2-5; tentatively, D is TRBD2 (6 bases). The J call is in doubt because the DNA end fits TRBJ2-7 better. The CDR3 covers 16 residues. Germline V gives CDR1 LGHNA, CDR2 YNFKEQ. CDR3 in amino acids: CASSHGGLGMGYEQYF. DNA of the CDR3: TGTGCCAGCAGCCACGGGGGACTGGGGATGGGCTACGAGCAGTACTTC.

The genes are TRBV18 and TRBJ1-1; D remains unclear. The V end was cut by 2 bases, the J end by 0 bases, with 13 bases between. Germline V gene sequence: CDR1 KGHSH, CDR2 LQKENI. The CDR3 contains 16 residues. DNA for the CDR3: TGTGCCAGCTCACCAGCTTGGGGTACCATGAACACTGAAGCTTTCTTT. It codes for CASSPAWGTMNTEAFF.